The next 30 T cell receptor beta chains were all read from a single sample in a study of T cells in Graves' hyperthyroidism and ophthalmopathy. Amplification of TCR beta CDR3 regions was performed using RNA transcripts as template. The HTBI set primed first-round TCR CDR3 RT-PCR. TCRdb re-analysed the multiplex PCR reads in MiXCR, keeping a single row per CDR3 protein. This table has under 350,000 distinct CDR3 sequences, 13% appearing once. The specimen was blood. Receptors originate from a woman aged 25 to 39 with Graves' hyperthyroidism that later progressed to Graves' ophthalmopathy.

This clonotype appeared many times. V usage is TRBV7-2 and J usage is TRBJ2-7; D may be TRBD1 or TRBD2 (5 bases each). Trimming removed 5 bases from V and 2 bases from J, with 13 bases in between. This CDR3 is 14 amino acids long. Germline lookup yields CDR1 SGHTA and CDR2 FQGNSA. The CDR3, as DNA: TGTGCCAGCAGCCCCGGGACGGTTGCCTACGAGCAGTACTTC. It codes for CASSPGTVAYEQYF.

This clonotype occurred many times. The rearrangement links TRBV12-3 or TRBV12-4 to TRBJ2-3; 7 bases line up with TRBD2. V lost 6 bases, J lost 2 bases, and 8 bases stayed unmatched. CDR3 length: 15 residues. This chain's CDR3 is CASSFEGGATDTQYF. CDR3 nucleotides: TGTGCCAGCAGCTTTGAGGGAGGGGCCACAGATACGCAGTATTTT.

This clonotype was seen at least ten times. The V and J genes are TRBV28 and TRBJ2-4; D is uncertain. V was pared by 6 bases and J by 0 bases, with 12 bases between. The CDR3 covers 15 residues. CDR1 is MDHEN and CDR2 is SYDVKM in the germline V gene. Here the CDR3 DNA reads TGTGCCAGCAGCCGTGGCTCGAAAGCCAAAAACATTCAGTACTTC. It is translated as CASSRGSKAKNIQYF.

This clonotype was seen repeatedly, ten times or more. This chain connects TRBV18 to TRBJ2-3; tentatively, D is TRBD1 or TRBD2 (5 bases each). V was cut by 1 base and J by 1 base, with 6 bases left in between. Per germline, CDR1 KGHSH and CDR2 LQKENI. CDR3 length equals 14 residues. The CDR3 region is CASSPRDRTDTQYF. The DNA for the CDR3 is TGTGCCAGCTCACCACGGGACCGCACAGATACGCAGTATTTT.

This clonotype was recorded a few times. The chain recombines TRBV6-1 with TRBJ1-6; D is undetermined. The CDR3 spans 11 residues. Germline lookup yields CDR1 MNHNS and CDR2 SASEGT. The V and J ends lost 5 bases and 8 bases respectively, with 4 bases between them. CDR3 in amino acids: CASSRDSPLHF. In DNA, the CDR3 is TGTGCCAGCAGTCGTGATTCACCCCTCCACTTT.

The V call is TRBV4-2, the J call TRBJ2-7; D might be TRBD2 (6 bases). Germline CDR1 reads LGHNA; CDR2 reads YNFKEQ. This CDR3 region has 17 residues. Trimming left V 0 bases short and J 5 bases short, with 20 bases between. The CDR3 DNA is TGTGCCAGCAGCCAAGAGTCCGGGAGTGGGGAGAGCGACGAGCAGTACTTC. Its protein is CASSQESGSGESDEQYF.

There are many counts of this clonotype. CDR3 residues: CASSQQLQDYGYTF. The CDR3 bases are TGCGCCAGCAGCCAGCAATTACAGGACTATGGCTACACCTTC. The V and J genes are TRBV4-1 and TRBJ1-2; the D gene is possibly TRBD1 (5 bases). CDR1 and CDR2 from the germline V gene are MGHRA and YSYEKL. The CDR3 consists of 14 residues. V shed 3 bases and J shed 3 bases, with 11 bases lying between them.

This clonotype was detected ten times or more. The CDR3 sequence is CASSLGPSPEAFF. DNA of the CDR3: TGTGCCAGCAGCTTAGGTCCTTCCCCTGAAGCTTTCTTT. V usage is TRBV7-9 and J usage is TRBJ1-1; D unresolved. Germline V gives CDR1 SEHNR, CDR2 FQNEAQ (reference sequence). Trimming pared 1 base from V and 6 bases from J, leaving 9 bases between. This CDR3 region has 13 residues.

This clonotype was seen ten or more times. V and J are TRBV7-8 and TRBJ2-7; a weak D match, TRBD2 (6 bases). Trimming took 0 bases from V and 2 from J, leaving 8 bases between them. The CDR3 runs 14 residues. Germline lookup yields CDR1 SGHVS and CDR2 FQNEAQ. CDR3 loop: CASSLAGGTYEQYF. The CDR3 DNA sequence: TGTGCCAGCAGCTTAGCGGGGGGAACCTACGAGCAGTACTTC.

This clonotype was detected many times. The rearrangement uses TRBV6-2 or TRBV6-3 and TRBJ2-2; D is possibly TRBD2 (5 bases). The CDR3 loop spans 15 amino acids. V gave up 4 bases and J gave up 3 bases, with 12 bases separating them. Germline values: CDR1 MNHEY, CDR2 SVGEGT. The CDR3 DNA is TGTGCCAGCAGTTTAGCAGCGGCCCACACCGGGGAGCTGTTTTTT. Amino acids: CASSLAAAHTGELFF.

This clonotype came up many times. This chain joins TRBV28 and TRBJ1-2, with 10 bases identical to TRBD1. The CDR3 extends over 14 amino acids. V shed 8 bases and J 6 bases; nucleotides not matched to a gene: 9. Germline loops: CDR1 MDHEN, CDR2 SYDVKM. CDR3 sequence: CASYDRGRRDGYTF. The DNA of the CDR3 is TGTGCCAGCTACGACAGGGGGCGCAGGGATGGCTACACCTTC.

The J gene is TRBJ2-5, the V gene TRBV7-3; D gene uncertain. The germline V gene encodes CDR1 SGHTA and CDR2 FQGTGA. The CDR3 consists of 15 residues. V was trimmed by 5 bases and J by 8 bases, leaving 21 bases between them. The CDR3 DNA sequence: TGTGCCAGCAGCCCTTTAGGTGTGTCAGGAGAAACCCAGTACTTC. Residues: CASSPLGVSGETQYF.

At least ten counts were recorded for this clonotype. V is TRBV9 and J is TRBJ1-2, with TRBD1 as a possible D gene (5 bases). This CDR3 region has 12 residues. Per germline, CDR1 SGDLS and CDR2 YYNGEE. The V and J ends lost 7 bases and 1 base respectively, with 8 bases between them. Written as DNA, the CDR3 is TGTGCCAGCGGGACGGGTAACTATGGCTACACCTTC. It is translated as CASGTGNYGYTF.

V usage is TRBV28 and J usage is TRBJ2-3; TRBD1 matches 11 bases. CDR3 length: 13 residues. The germline CDR1 and CDR2 sequences are MDHEN and SYDVKM. J lost 5 bases, V lost 11 bases, and 6 bases had no gene match. CDR3 residues: CACGQGAGDTQYF. For the CDR3, the DNA is TGTGCCTGCGGACAGGGGGCTGGAGATACGCAGTATTTT.

Points on this clonotype: The junction does not match germline at one end; this may be a read error. J is TRBJ1-6 and V is TRBV6-5; D call uncertain. The CDR3 length is 13 residues. CDR1 MNHEY and CDR2 SVGAGI come from the germline V gene. For the CDR3, the DNA is TGTGCCAGCAGTTCCACCTATAATTCACCCCTCTACTTT. This codes for CASSSTYNSPLYF.

The chain carries TRBV19 and TRBJ2-1; D is perhaps TRBD2 (5 bases). Trimming removed 0 bases from V and 0 bases from J, with 12 bases in between. The CDR3 extends over 17 amino acids. Per germline, CDR1 LNHDA and CDR2 SQIVND (reference sequence). This CDR3 reads CASSIDSPSYSYNEQFF. DNA of the CDR3: TGTGCCAGTAGTATAGATTCCCCTAGCTACTCCTACAATGAGCAGTTCTTC.

This clonotype was observed many times. The chain joins TRBV30 to TRBJ2-1; the match to TRBD1 covers 7 bases. The V and J ends lost 0 bases and 11 bases, in that order; junction bases with no gene match: 10. CDR3 length equals 14 residues. Germline lookup yields CDR1 GTSNPN and CDR2 SVGIG (reference sequence). The DNA for the CDR3 is TGTGCCTGGAGTGTAGGGGGCAAGGGATGGCAGCAGTTCTTC. Protein product: CAWSVGGKGWQQFF.

This clonotype was seen only a few times. This sequence joins TRBV6-1 and TRBJ2-1, with a weak D call TRBD1 (6 bases). This CDR3 is 12 amino acids long. CDR1 and CDR2 (germline): MNHNS, SASEGT. The ends were cut back, 6 bases at V and 10 bases at J, with 13 bases in the middle. In nucleotides, the CDR3 is TGTGCCAGCAGCCATCAGGGGAACGAGCAGTTCTTC. It translates to CASSHQGNEQFF.

This clonotype appeared a few times. This may arise from a read error, as a much more abundant clone is one base away. The rearrangement uses TRBV11-2 and TRBJ2-1, with TRBD2 matching 13 bases. Trimming cost V 5 bases and J 4 bases; bases outside gene matches: 2. The CDR3 spans 15 residues. From germline, CDR1 is SGHAT and CDR2 FQNNGV. Here the CDR3 reads CASSTSGRAYNEQFF. DNA for the CDR3: TGTGCCAGCAGCACTAGCGGGAGGGCTTACAATGAGCAGTTCTTC.

This clonotype was detected ten times or more. The chain couples TRBV6-2 or TRBV6-3 to TRBJ2-5; D is tentatively TRBD1 or TRBD2 (5 bases each). Germline V gives CDR1 MNHEY, CDR2 SVGEGT. The CDR3 spans 14 residues. The V end was cut by 7 bases, the J end by 0 bases, with 12 bases between. This CDR3 is CASMGVMDQETQYF. DNA of the CDR3: TGTGCCAGCATGGGGGTCATGGACCAAGAGACCCAGTACTTC.

This clonotype appeared many times. J is TRBJ2-7 and V is TRBV6-1; unclear D gene. Trimming removed 0 bases at V and 0 bases at J, with 12 bases between. This CDR3 has 16 amino acids. Looked up from germline, CDR1 is MNHNS and CDR2 is SASEGT. CDR3 DNA: TGTGCCAGCAGTGAAGCTGGACCACTTTCCTCCTACGAGCAGTACTTC. This gives the protein CASSEAGPLSSYEQYF.

V is TRBV4-3 and J is TRBJ2-1; 10 positions agree with TRBD2. The length of the CDR3 is 17 residues. Germline V gene lookup returns CDR1 LGHNA and CDR2 YSLEER. V lost 0 bases and J lost 5; bases outside the gene matches: 7. The CDR3 nucleotides read TGCGCCAGCAGCCAAGATCTCAGGACTAGCGGAAACAATGAGCAGTTCTTC. This gives the protein CASSQDLRTSGNNEQFF.

The chain is built from TRBV4-1 and TRBJ1-1; D gene unclear. Trimming stripped 4 bases from V and 0 bases from J, with 9 bases between. This CDR3 is built from 14 residues. CDR1 is MGHRA and CDR2 is YSYEKL in the germline V gene. CDR3 protein: CASSPNSLNTEAFF. The CDR3, as DNA: TGCGCCAGCAGCCCCAACAGTTTGAACACTGAAGCTTTCTTT.

This clonotype was detected ten times or more. The CDR3 nucleotides are TGTGCCAGCGGGGGGCCCGCAGAGACCCAGTACTTC. It translates to CASGGPAETQYF. The chain is built from TRBV28 and TRBJ2-5; D may correspond to TRBD1 or TRBD2 (6 bases each). V gave up 8 bases and J gave up 4 bases, with 11 bases separating them. The germline V gene encodes CDR1 MDHEN and CDR2 SYDVKM. The CDR3 extends over 12 amino acids.

This clonotype was detected ten times or more. The V and J genes are TRBV20-1 and TRBJ2-3; a possible D gene is TRBD2 (6 bases). The CDR3 sequence is 12 residues long. Trimming removed 5 bases from V and 6 bases from J, with 12 bases in between. Per germline, CDR1 DFQATT and CDR2 SNEGSKA (reference sequence). The CDR3 reads CSAPGGADTQYF. CDR3 sequence (DNA): TGCAGTGCTCCAGGAGGGGCGGATACGCAGTATTTT.

V gene TRBV28 combines with J gene TRBJ2-7; 11 bases are shared with TRBD1. With 3 bases clipped from V and 7 bases from J, the junction kept 8 bases outside the gene matches. The CDR3 has 15 amino acids. Germline loops: CDR1 MDHEN, CDR2 SYDVKM. The CDR3 region is CASSLSGQGAREQYF. CDR3 in DNA: TGTGCCAGCAGTTTGAGTGGACAGGGGGCGCGGGAGCAGTACTTC.

In the case of this clonotype: Possible read error: a much larger clone is one base away. This rearrangement joins TRBV20-1 to TRBJ1-5, with D possibly TRBD1 on 5 matching bases. The CDR3 length is 15 residues. Looked up from germline, CDR1 is DFQATT and CDR2 is SNEGSKA (reference sequence). DNA for the CDR3: TGCAGTGTTAGAGATTTAGGGGTAAACAATCAGCCCCAGCATTTT. Translated, it gives CSVRDLGVNNQPQHF.

This clonotype came up a few times. The CDR3 DNA follows: TGTGCCAGCAGCGTAAAGGGGGCAAGGGAGACCCAGTACTTC. Protein product: CASSVKGARETQYF. This chain uses TRBV9 with TRBJ2-5; 7 bases match TRBD1. Germline lookup yields CDR1 SGDLS and CDR2 YYNGEE. V lost 1 base, J lost 5 bases, and 5 bases stayed unmatched. The CDR3 runs to 14 residues.

This chain links TRBV9 with TRBJ1-6; D gene uncertain. This CDR3 comprises 15 residues. Trimming took off 2 bases at V and 0 bases at J, with 6 bases between the two ends. Germline values: CDR1 SGDLS, CDR2 YYNGEE. DNA of the CDR3: TGTGCCAGCAGCGTGTACAGCTCCTATAATTCACCCCTCCACTTT. It encodes CASSVYSSYNSPLHF.

A few counts support this clonotype. This sequence joins TRBV10-3 and TRBJ2-3; 9 bases map to TRBD2. Germline V lookup: CDR1 ENHRY, CDR2 SYGVKD. The V and J ends lost 2 bases and 5 bases, in that order; junction bases with no gene match: 8. This CDR3 is 16 amino acids long. This CDR3 is CAISEGREGPRDTQYF. In DNA form, the CDR3 reads TGTGCCATCAGTGAGGGGCGGGAGGGCCCTCGAGATACGCAGTATTTT.